Reported below is one T cell receptor beta chain. Its target is not known. This entry is derived from a study of OX40 agonist ivuxolimab in advanced cancers. Study-wide background: Ivuxolimab, an antibody that agonizes OX40 (CD134), was administered to the patients. The mean age was about 57 years, ranging from 23 to 79, with 65% to 85% of participants male.

General study points: Mean expanded clone counts were higher in CD8+ than CD4+ T cells.

Repertoires were generated with immunoSEQ multiplex PCR, while TCRdb's copy carries only in-frame clones and drops some. In the table there are 60,000 to 70,000 clones, 80% to 85% of which are singletons. The sample here was CD4+ or CD8+ T cells sorted from blood, taken in a trial of the OX40 agonist ivuxolimab. This sequence originates from an adult with an advanced solid tumor such as melanoma, head and neck, liver or kidney cancer.

This chain's CDR3 is CASSFWGQGERQPQHF. The CDR3 region has the DNA TGTGCCAGCAGTTTTTGGGGACAGGGGGAACGGCAGCCCCAGCATTTT. The chain combines TRBV28 with TRBJ1-5; 11 nucleotides line up with TRBD1. V lost 3 bases and J lost 7; bases outside the gene matches: 8. CDR3 length equals 16 residues. The germline CDR1 and CDR2 sequences are MDHEN and SYDVKM.